The sample holds a few counts of the clone carrying this TCR beta chain. In the authors' methods: Scientists estimated how many nucleated cells there were by amplifying reference gene primers. Measured with immunoSEQ multiplex PCR; TCRdb has only the in-frame clones, and not every one. From that table come the V and J calls and clone size; the DNA was used to work out D and trimming. The data contain under 100,000 clones, around four fifths of them seen just once; the ten biggest clones take up around 3.1%. This sample stems from a study of blood T cell repertoires in COVID-19. About the study: COVID-19 samples from acute and convalescent phases originated in the United States, Italy and Spain. T cells, B-cell-depleted T cells, or PBMCs supplied cDNA or gDNA.

The CDR3 length is 15 residues. The germline V gene encodes CDR1 MNHEY and CDR2 SVGAGI. The V gene lost 7 bases and the J gene lost 0 bases, with 10 bases spanning the gap. V and J are TRBV6-5 and TRBJ1-6; D is unclear. The sample taken for sequencing was peripheral blood. This receptor was identified in a man aged 45-65 years with acute or convalescent COVID-19. The CDR3 sequence: CASIYTSSYNSPLHF. DNA for the CDR3: TGTGCCAGCATTTATACAAGCTCCTATAATTCACCCCTCCACTTT.